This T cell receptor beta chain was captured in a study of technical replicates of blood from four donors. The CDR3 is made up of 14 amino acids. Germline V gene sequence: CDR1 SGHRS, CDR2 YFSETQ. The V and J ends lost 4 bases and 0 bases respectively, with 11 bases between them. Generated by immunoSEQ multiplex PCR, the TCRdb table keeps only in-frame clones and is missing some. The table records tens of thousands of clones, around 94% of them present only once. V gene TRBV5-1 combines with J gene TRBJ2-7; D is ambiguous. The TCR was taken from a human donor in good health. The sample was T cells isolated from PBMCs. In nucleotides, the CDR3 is TGCGCCAGCAGCGCGTTACTGAGCTCCTACGAGCAGTACTTC. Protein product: CASSALLSSYEQYF.